This TCR beta chain was found in a study of PD-1 blockade in classical Hodgkin lymphoma. General observations from the study: At baseline, newly diagnosed patients reportedly showed less TCR diversity than healthy donors.

This sample's time point: newly diagnosed, previously untreated cHL patient sample. Investigators turned to newly diagnosed, untreated classical Hodgkin lymphoma PBMCs for comparison. V was clipped by 6 bases and J by 6 bases, with 9 bases between them. The CDR3 contains 12 residues. Germline V gives CDR1 MNHEY, CDR2 SVGAGI. Method: immunoSEQ multiplex PCR; TCRdb's copy keeps in-frame clones and lacks some. The data contain roughly 17,000 clones, roughly 87% of them seen just once; the ten biggest clones take up roughly 3.6%. Regarding this clone: Antigen unknown.

Sequenced material: peripheral blood mononuclear cells (PBMCs). The chain combines TRBV6-5 with TRBJ2-1, with D perhaps TRBD2 (5 bases). The source of this sequence is a human donor with classical Hodgkin lymphoma. The CDR3 here is CASSRGSNEQFF. CDR3 nucleotides: TGTGCCAGCAGCAGAGGGAGCAATGAGCAGTTCTTC.